The 32 T cell receptor beta chains given below trace back to one sample, sequenced in a study of beta chain features in type 1 diabetes. The investigators reverse transcribed all of the isolated RNA, so they sequenced expressed TCRB transcripts. Assay used: immunoSEQ multiplex PCR; TCRdb lists only in-frame clones, some missing. The sample shows about 620,000 clones, roughly 16% of them seen only once. The specimen sequenced was naive CD4+ T cells from blood. These receptors all stem from a man aged 18-30 years in good health.

V gene TRBV28 combines with J gene TRBJ1-2; D gene uncertain. Trimming took 7 bases from V and 1 from J, leaving 13 bases between them. This CDR3 is 14 amino acids long. The germline gives CDR1 MDHEN, CDR2 SYDVKM. The CDR3 DNA sequence: TGTGCCAGCACCGACCTGCAAATTAACTATGGCTACACCTTC. Amino acid sequence: CASTDLQINYGYTF.

This clone occurred a few times. The chain combines TRBV5-5 with TRBJ1-2; D gene unclear. Per germline, CDR1 SGHKS and CDR2 YYEKEE (reference sequence). The CDR3 is 14 residues long. Trimming left V 3 bases short and J 8 bases short, with 17 bases between. The CDR3 DNA reads as TGTGCCAGCAGCTCCCTCCTTCTTGTCGACGGCTACACCTTC. This gives the protein CASSSLLLVDGYTF.

V and J are TRBV19 and TRBJ2-1; 10 nucleotides line up with TRBD2. Germline V gene data show CDR1 as LNHDA and CDR2 as SQIVND (reference sequence). The V and J ends lost 4 bases and 2 bases, in that order; junction bases with no gene match: 2. This CDR3 is built from 15 residues. The CDR3 is CASSRTSGTYNEQFF. The CDR3 nucleotides are TGTGCCAGTAGTAGGACTAGCGGTACCTACAATGAGCAGTTCTTC. The variable domain in full, with the rest retrieved from reference TRBV19 and TRBJ2-1, is DGGITQSPKYLFRKEGQNVTLSCEQNLNHDAMYWYRQDPGQGLRLIYYSQIVNDFQKGDIAEGYSVSREKKESFPLTVTSAQKNPTAFYLCASSRTSGTYNEQFFGPGTRLTVL.

This chain joins TRBV4-3 and TRBJ2-7; 7 bases line up with TRBD2. The CDR3 has 15 residues. J lost 0 bases, V lost 5 bases, and 7 bases had no gene match. Germline V gene lookup returns CDR1 LGHNA and CDR2 YSLEER. The CDR3 protein is CASSAVPGGSYEQYF. CDR3 DNA: TGCGCCAGCAGCGCGGTCCCGGGGGGCTCCTACGAGCAGTACTTC.

The chain joins TRBV7-2 to TRBJ2-7, with D maybe TRBD1 (6 bases). V was trimmed by 5 bases and J by 4 bases, leaving 15 bases between them. The CDR3 extends over 14 amino acids. Germline assignment: CDR1 SGHTA and CDR2 FQGNSA. For the CDR3, the DNA is TGTGCCAGCAGCACCGGCGGACAGCTATACGAGCAGTACTTC. Protein product: CASSTGGQLYEQYF.

This clone came up a few times. The chain couples TRBV5-1 to TRBJ2-1; D unclear. Germline CDR1 is SGHRS and CDR2 is YFSETQ. V lost 3 bases, J lost 9 bases, and 13 bases lay in between. The CDR3 spans 13 residues. DNA for the CDR3: TGCGCCAGCAGCTCCTTGGTCGTCGCTGAGCAGTTCTTC. This translates into CASSSLVVAEQFF.

This clone was counted between two and nine times. The genes are TRBV30 and TRBJ1-5, with 7 positions matching TRBD1. The CDR3 loop spans 13 amino acids. The V segment lost 1 base and the J segment 7 bases; nucleotides outside the gene matches: 4. From germline, CDR1 is GTSNPN and CDR2 SVGIG (reference sequence). The CDR3 nucleotides are TGTGCCTGGAGTGAGGGGGCCAAGCAGCCCCAGCATTTT. Protein product: CAWSEGAKQPQHF.

V usage is TRBV5-4 and J usage is TRBJ2-1, with D possibly being TRBD2 (5 bases). Looked up from germline, CDR1 is SGHNT and CDR2 is YYREEE (reference sequence). The germline V and J ends were trimmed by 4 bases and 5 bases, with 16 bases remaining between them. The CDR3 is 15 amino acids. The CDR3: CASSRFSARNNEQFF. DNA of the CDR3: TGTGCCAGCAGCCGATTTAGCGCGAGGAACAATGAGCAGTTCTTC.

This rearrangement joins TRBV9 to TRBJ2-1; 7 bases align to TRBD2. Germline lookup yields CDR1 SGDLS and CDR2 YYNGEE. The ends lost 0 bases at V and 6 bases at J; junction bases unmatched: 6. The CDR3 has 15 residues. The CDR3 sequence is CASSVEAGFRNEQFF. The CDR3 bases are TGTGCCAGCAGCGTAGAAGCGGGGTTCCGCAATGAGCAGTTCTTC.

There are a few counts of this clone. V usage is TRBV14 and J usage is TRBJ2-7, with D tentatively TRBD1 or TRBD2 (5 bases each). V lost 0 bases, J lost 4 bases, and 19 bases lay in between. The CDR3 spans 17 residues. Per germline, CDR1 SGHDN and CDR2 FVKESK. The CDR3 DNA reads as TGTGCCAGCAGCCAAGATTGGAAGGGACGTAACGTTTACGAGCAGTACTTC. It translates to CASSQDWKGRNVYEQYF.

The chain couples TRBV29-1 to TRBJ2-5; a weak D match, TRBD1 (5 bases). This CDR3 is 15 amino acids long. Per germline, CDR1 SQVTM and CDR2 ANQGSEA. Trimming removed 3 bases from V and 5 bases from J, with 19 bases in between. The CDR3 sequence is CSVDGAGQAWETQYF. The DNA of the CDR3 is TGCAGCGTTGATGGAGCAGGGCAGGCATGGGAGACCCAGTACTTC.

In its sample, this clone was seen a few times. This chain uses TRBV6-5 with TRBJ1-4; unclear D gene. The V gene lost 2 bases and the J gene lost 7 bases, with 11 bases spanning the gap. The CDR3 sequence is 14 residues long. The V gene's germline CDR1 is MNHEY and CDR2 SVGAGI. The CDR3 spells CASSYTDLAEKLFF. The CDR3 DNA reads as TGTGCCAGCAGTTACACCGACCTGGCTGAAAAACTGTTTTTT.

This rearrangement joins TRBV5-4 to TRBJ2-4; 12 bases match TRBD2. This CDR3 contains 16 residues. J lost 7 bases, V lost 3 bases, and 8 bases had no gene match. Germline CDR1 is SGHNT and CDR2 is YYREEE (reference sequence). CDR3 region: CASSSLLAGGGNIQYF. In nucleotides, the CDR3 is TGTGCCAGCAGCTCTTTACTAGCGGGAGGAGGGAACATTCAGTACTTC.

To note about this clone: Different DNA sequences within this sample yield the same CDR3. The chain employs TRBV5-1 and TRBJ2-7, with no clear D. The germline V gene encodes CDR1 SGHRS and CDR2 YFSETQ. The CDR3 is made up of 14 amino acids. V dropped 0 bases and J dropped 1 base, with 8 bases sitting between them. The DNA for the CDR3 is TGCGCCAGCAGCTTGGAAGGCTCTTCCTACGAGCAGTACTTC. It is translated as CASSLEGSSYEQYF.

This clone was detected a few times. CDR3 loop: CASSSYGGANEQFF. Here the CDR3 DNA reads TGCGCCAGCAGCTCCTACGGGGGGGCGAATGAGCAGTTCTTC. The chain couples TRBV5-1 to TRBJ2-1; 8 bases match TRBD2. From germline, CDR1 is SGHRS and CDR2 YFSETQ. The CDR3 extends over 14 amino acids. The V gene end was trimmed by 3 bases and the J gene end by 7 bases; junction bases not matched to a gene: 6.

The chain uses TRBV7-2 and TRBJ2-3, with D perhaps matching TRBD1 or TRBD2 (5 bases each). Trimming took 5 bases from V and 2 from J, leaving 14 bases between them. The CDR3 is 15 amino acids. Germline V lookup: CDR1 SGHTA, CDR2 FQGNSA. The CDR3 DNA reads as TGTGCCAGCAGCCCGGGACCTCCCCCCACAGATACGCAGTATTTT. Translating gives CASSPGPPPTDTQYF.

The chain combines TRBV2 with TRBJ2-7; the D gene is possibly TRBD1 (6 bases). The CDR3 is 14 amino acids. Germline CDR1 is SNHLY and CDR2 is FYNNEI. Trimming pared 4 bases from V and 3 bases from J, leaving 13 bases between. CDR3 DNA: TGTGCCAGCAGTGGGTACAGGGCTCTCTACGAGCAGTACTTC. Protein: CASSGYRALYEQYF.

The chain couples TRBV13 to TRBJ2-7, with D perhaps given as TRBD1 or TRBD2 (6 bases each). Deletions cut 2 bases from V and 2 bases from J, with 10 bases between. This CDR3 is 14 amino acids long. The germline V gene encodes CDR1 PRHDT and CDR2 FYEKMQ (reference sequence). CDR3: CASSLLGGPYEQYF. CDR3 sequence (DNA): TGTGCCAGCAGCTTATTGGGGGGCCCCTACGAGCAGTACTTC.

This clone was detected a few times. The chain joins TRBV4-3 to TRBJ2-2, with 9 bases lining up with TRBD1. CDR1 LGHNA and CDR2 YSLEER come from the germline V gene. V trimming: 5 bases; J trimming: 4 bases; junction bases outside the gene matches: 5. The CDR3 loop spans 15 amino acids. The CDR3 sequence: CASSDYRGLTGELFF. DNA of the CDR3: TGCGCCAGCAGCGACTACAGGGGGCTCACCGGGGAGCTGTTTTTT.

The chain couples TRBV2 to TRBJ1-1; D call uncertain. Trimming removed 6 bases at V and 11 bases at J, with 19 bases between. CDR1 is SNHLY, CDR2 FYNNEI, per germline. This CDR3 is 13 amino acids long. The CDR3 nucleotides are TGTGCCAGCAGAAGAGACCCTCCGAACCAGGCTTTCTTT. Protein sequence: CASRRDPPNQAFF.

This clone turned up a few times. This chain links TRBV19 with TRBJ1-1, with unresolved D. Germline V gives CDR1 LNHDA, CDR2 SQIVND (reference sequence). The CDR3 loop spans 13 amino acids. V was shortened by 3 bases and J by 2 bases, with 7 bases between the two germline ends. CDR3 protein: CASSINPNTEAFF. The CDR3, as DNA: TGTGCCAGTAGTATCAACCCTAACACTGAAGCTTTCTTT.

This clone was recorded a few times. The rearrangement links TRBV2 to TRBJ2-3; possibly TRBD1 for D (6 bases). V was clipped by 4 bases and J by 2 bases, with 13 bases between them. The CDR3 covers 15 residues. Per germline, CDR1 SNHLY and CDR2 FYNNEI. Here the CDR3 reads CASSVGQTDTDTQYF. The CDR3 bases are TGTGCCAGCAGTGTAGGACAGACAGACACAGATACGCAGTATTTT.

The V call is TRBV5-6, the J call TRBJ2-3; a possible D gene is TRBD2 (6 bases). Trimming shortened V by 6 bases and J by 5 bases, and 13 bases separated the two germline ends. The CDR3 length is 13 residues. The germline CDR1 and CDR2 sequences are SGHDT and YYEEEE. Here the CDR3 reads CASIRDSLDTQYF. Written as DNA, the CDR3 is TGTGCCAGCATCCGGGACTCCCTAGATACGCAGTATTTT.

In nucleotides, the CDR3 is TGCGCCAGCAGCCCAACAGACCCAGGGCTCGAGCAGTACTTC. Residues: CASSPTDPGLEQYF. The gene calls are TRBV5-1 and TRBJ2-7; D may be TRBD1 (5 bases). Germline V gene lookup returns CDR1 SGHRS and CDR2 YFSETQ. Trimming left V 4 bases short and J 6 bases short, with 17 bases between. CDR3 size: 14 residues.

The rearrangement joins TRBV7-2 to TRBJ2-5, with TRBD1 as a possible D gene (5 bases). Trimming took 2 bases from V and 9 from J, leaving 10 bases between them. In germline, CDR1 is SGHTA, CDR2 FQGNSA. The CDR3 loop spans 12 amino acids. The CDR3 loop is CASSLRGAAQYF. In DNA, the CDR3 is TGTGCCAGCAGCTTAAGGGGCGCGGCCCAGTACTTC.

This chain joins TRBV28 and TRBJ2-4; 7 bases agree with TRBD1. J was trimmed by 2 bases and V by 4 bases; bases with no gene match: 5. CDR3 size: 15 residues. In germline, CDR1 is MDHEN, CDR2 SYDVKM. CDR3 sequence (DNA): TGTGCCAGCAGTTCCTCGGGACAGTCCAAAAACATTCAGTACTTC. Its translation is CASSSSGQSKNIQYF.

The sample holds a few counts of this clone. The genes are TRBV29-1 and TRBJ1-1, with D possibly being TRBD1 (6 bases). Trimming pared 6 bases from V and 0 bases from J, leaving 23 bases between. CDR1 is SQVTM and CDR2 is ANQGSEA in the germline V gene. The length of the CDR3 is 17 residues. The CDR3 region has the DNA TGCAGCGTATTCGCGACAGGTGGAAGGGGACTGAACACTGAAGCTTTCTTT. It is translated as CSVFATGGRGLNTEAFF.

The chain uses TRBV7-6 and TRBJ2-1, with 7 bases matching TRBD2. CDR1 is SGHVS, CDR2 FNYEAQ, per germline. The CDR3 runs to 16 residues. V was clipped by 5 bases and J by 0 bases; unmatched bases: 7. This CDR3 is CASSPTGGSSYNEQFF. CDR3 DNA sequence: TGTGCCAGCAGCCCGACTGGCGGGAGCTCCTACAATGAGCAGTTCTTC.

This rearrangement joins TRBV7-2 to TRBJ2-7, with D perhaps given as TRBD1 or TRBD2 (5 bases each). Trimming took 8 bases from V and 1 from J, leaving 18 bases between them. The CDR3 loop spans 15 amino acids. CDR1 is SGHTA, CDR2 FQGNSA, per germline. In nucleotides, the CDR3 is TGTGCCAGCCGGAGGTCCGGGGCCCCTTCCTACGAGCAGTACTTC. As protein: CASRRSGAPSYEQYF. The full variable domain, completed using reference TRBV7-2 and TRBJ2-7, is GAGVSQSPSNKVTEKGKDVELRCDPISGHTALYWYRQSLGQGLEFLIYFQGNSAPDKSGLPSDRFSAERTGGSVSTLTIQRTQQEDSAVYLCASRRSGAPSYEQYFGPGTRLTVT.

This clone appeared a few times. The J gene is TRBJ1-1, the V gene TRBV23-1; D is uncertain. TRBV23-1 is filed as an ORF, its function uncertain. V was clipped by 7 bases and J by 0 bases, with 24 bases between them. This CDR3 comprises 18 residues. In DNA, the CDR3 is TGCGCCAGCACATCCGTGTTCCGGCACAGAACATTGAACACTGAAGCTTTCTTT. Amino acids: CASTSVFRHRTLNTEAFF.

The V and J genes are TRBV4-2 and TRBJ1-2; 8 bases line up with TRBD1. The length of the CDR3 is 15 residues. Germline V gene data show CDR1 as LGHNA and CDR2 as YNFKEQ. Losses at the gene ends were 0 bases for V and 5 bases for J; bases not matched to a gene: 5. CDR3 loop: CASSQETGGGYGYTF. The CDR3 DNA reads TGTGCCAGCAGCCAAGAAACAGGGGGAGGATATGGCTACACCTTC.

This clone appeared a few times. The V call is TRBV5-1, the J call TRBJ1-4, with no clear D. The CDR3 has 15 amino acids. CDR1 is SGHRS and CDR2 is YFSETQ in the germline V gene. Trimming removed 5 bases from V and 0 bases from J, with 11 bases in between. CDR3 sequence reads: CASSPGESTNEKLFF. In nucleotides, the CDR3 is TGCGCCAGCAGTCCCGGGGAGTCAACTAATGAAAAACTGTTTTTT.